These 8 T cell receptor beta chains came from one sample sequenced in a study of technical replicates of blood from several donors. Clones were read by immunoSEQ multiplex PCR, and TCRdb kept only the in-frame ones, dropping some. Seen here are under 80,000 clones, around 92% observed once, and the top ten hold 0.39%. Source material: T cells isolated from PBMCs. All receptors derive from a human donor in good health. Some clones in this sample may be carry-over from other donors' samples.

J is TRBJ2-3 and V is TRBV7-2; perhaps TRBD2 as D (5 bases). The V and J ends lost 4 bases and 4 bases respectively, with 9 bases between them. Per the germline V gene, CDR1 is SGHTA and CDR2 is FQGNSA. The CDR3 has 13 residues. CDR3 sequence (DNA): TGTGCCAGCAGCTCTGGGAGTGCAGATACGCAGTATTTT. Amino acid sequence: CASSSGSADTQYF.

In DNA form, the CDR3 reads TGTGCCAGCAGCCCGCGGGGGGGCGAGCAGTACTTC. It is translated as CASSPRGGEQYF. The V and J genes are TRBV7-3 and TRBJ2-7, with TRBD2 identical over 9 bases. The CDR3 spans 12 residues. Per the germline V gene, CDR1 is SGHTA and CDR2 is FQGTGA. Trimming cost V 5 bases and J 6 bases; bases outside gene matches: 2.

The CDR3 nucleotides are TGTGCCAGCAGTGAATACGGGACAGGGGCTAACTATGGCTACACCTTC. Amino acid sequence: CASSEYGTGANYGYTF. This chain connects TRBV6-4 to TRBJ1-2, with 10 bases identical to TRBD1. The J segment lost 0 bases and the V segment lost 3 bases, leaving 4 bases of the junction unmatched. This CDR3 region has 16 residues. Germline V gives CDR1 MRHNA, CDR2 SNTAGT.

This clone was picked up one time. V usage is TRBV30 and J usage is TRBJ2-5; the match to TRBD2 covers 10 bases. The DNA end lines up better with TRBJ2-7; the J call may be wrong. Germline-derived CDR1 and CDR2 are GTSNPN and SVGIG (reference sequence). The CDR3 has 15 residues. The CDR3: CAWSTGTSDSYEQYF. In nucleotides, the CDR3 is TGTGCCTGGAGTACCGGGACTAGCGACTCCTACGAGCAGTACTTC.

The CDR3 here is CASSWLKTEAFF. CDR3 in DNA: TGTGCCAGCAGTTGGCTCAAGACTGAAGCTTTCTTT. The chain combines TRBV28 with TRBJ1-1; the D is unclear. V lost 4 bases to trimming and J lost 5 bases, with 8 bases between them. This CDR3 spans 12 amino acids. Germline V CDR1 and CDR2: MDHEN, SYDVKM.

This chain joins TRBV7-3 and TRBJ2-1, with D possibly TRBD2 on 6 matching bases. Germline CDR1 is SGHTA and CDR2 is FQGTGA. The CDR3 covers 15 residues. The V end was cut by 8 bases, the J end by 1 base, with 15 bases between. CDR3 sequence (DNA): TGTGCCAGCGCACCAGGAGGGCCGTCCTACAATGAGCAGTTCTTC. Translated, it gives CASAPGGPSYNEQFF.

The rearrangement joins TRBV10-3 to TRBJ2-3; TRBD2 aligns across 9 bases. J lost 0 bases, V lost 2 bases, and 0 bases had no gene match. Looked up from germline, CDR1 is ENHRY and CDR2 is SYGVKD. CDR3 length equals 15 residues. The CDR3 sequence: CAISETSGSTDTQYF. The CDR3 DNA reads TGTGCCATCAGTGAGACTAGCGGGAGCACAGATACGCAGTATTTT.

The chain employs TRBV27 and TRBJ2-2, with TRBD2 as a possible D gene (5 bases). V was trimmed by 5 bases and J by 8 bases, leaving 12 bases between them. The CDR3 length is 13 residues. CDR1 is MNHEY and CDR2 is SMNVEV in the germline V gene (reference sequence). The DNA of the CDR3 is TGTGCCAGCAGTCTAAAGCTAGCTGGGGAGCTGTTTTTT. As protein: CASSLKLAGELFF.